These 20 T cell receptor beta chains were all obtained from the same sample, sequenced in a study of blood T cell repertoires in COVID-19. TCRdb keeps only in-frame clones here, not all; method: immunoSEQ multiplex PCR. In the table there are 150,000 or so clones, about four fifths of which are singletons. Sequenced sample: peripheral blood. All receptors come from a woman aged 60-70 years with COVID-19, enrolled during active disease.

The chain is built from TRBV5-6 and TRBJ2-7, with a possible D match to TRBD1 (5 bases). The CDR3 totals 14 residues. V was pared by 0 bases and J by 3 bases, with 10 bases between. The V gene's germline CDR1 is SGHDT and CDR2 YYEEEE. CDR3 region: CASSLGQGIYEQYV. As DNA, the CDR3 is TGTGCCAGCAGCTTGGGGCAGGGAATCTACGAGCAGTACGTC.

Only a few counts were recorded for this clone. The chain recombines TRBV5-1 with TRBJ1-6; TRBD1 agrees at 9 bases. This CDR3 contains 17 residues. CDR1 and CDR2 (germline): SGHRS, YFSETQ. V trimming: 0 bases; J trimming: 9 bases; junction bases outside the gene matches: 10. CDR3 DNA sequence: TGCGCCAGCAGCTTGGTGGGACAGGGTCGTCGAGGTTCACCCCTCCACTTT. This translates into CASSLVGQGRRGSPLHF.

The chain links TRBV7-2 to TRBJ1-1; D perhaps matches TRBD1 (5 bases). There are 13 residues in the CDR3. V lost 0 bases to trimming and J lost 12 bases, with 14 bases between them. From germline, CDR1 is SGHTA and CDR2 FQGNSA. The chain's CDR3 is CASSLASQVVSFF. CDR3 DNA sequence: TGTGCCAGCAGCTTAGCGTCACAGGTTGTATCTTTCTTT.

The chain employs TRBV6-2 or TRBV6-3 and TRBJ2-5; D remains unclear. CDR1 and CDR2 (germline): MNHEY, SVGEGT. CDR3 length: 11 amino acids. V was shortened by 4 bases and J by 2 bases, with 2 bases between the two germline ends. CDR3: CASSSQETQYF. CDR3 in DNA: TGTGCCAGCAGTTCACAAGAGACCCAGTACTTC.

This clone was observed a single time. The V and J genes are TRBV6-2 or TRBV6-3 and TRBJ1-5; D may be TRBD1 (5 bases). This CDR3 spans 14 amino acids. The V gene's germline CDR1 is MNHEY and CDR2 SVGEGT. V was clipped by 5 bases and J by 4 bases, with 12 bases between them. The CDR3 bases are TGTGCCAGCAGTCAGGCGGGACGAAATCAGCCCCAGCATTTT. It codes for CASSQAGRNQPQHF.

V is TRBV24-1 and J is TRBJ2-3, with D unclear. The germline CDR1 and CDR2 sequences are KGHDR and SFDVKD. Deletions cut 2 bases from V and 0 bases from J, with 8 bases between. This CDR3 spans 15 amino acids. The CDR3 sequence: CATSDSGFSTDTQYF. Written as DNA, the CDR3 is TGTGCCACCAGTGATTCCGGTTTTAGCACAGATACGCAGTATTTT.

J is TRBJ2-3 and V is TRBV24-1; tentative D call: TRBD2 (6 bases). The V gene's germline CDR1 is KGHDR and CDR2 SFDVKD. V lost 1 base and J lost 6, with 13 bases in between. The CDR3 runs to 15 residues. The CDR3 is CATSDFTGGSDTQYF. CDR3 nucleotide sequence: TGTGCCACCAGTGATTTTACAGGAGGGTCGGATACGCAGTATTTT.

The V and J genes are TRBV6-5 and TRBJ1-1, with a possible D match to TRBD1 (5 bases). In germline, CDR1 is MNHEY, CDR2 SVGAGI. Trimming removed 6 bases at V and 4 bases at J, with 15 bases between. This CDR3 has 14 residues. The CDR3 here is CASSRTRGSTEAFF. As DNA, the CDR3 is TGTGCCAGCAGCCGGACAAGAGGTAGCACTGAAGCTTTCTTT.

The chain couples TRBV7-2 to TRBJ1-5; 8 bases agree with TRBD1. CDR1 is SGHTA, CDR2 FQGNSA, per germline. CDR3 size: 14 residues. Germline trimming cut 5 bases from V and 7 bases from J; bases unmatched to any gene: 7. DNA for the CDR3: TGTGCCAGCAGCCGCGACAGGGGTTTCCAGCCCCAGCATTTT. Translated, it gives CASSRDRGFQPQHF.

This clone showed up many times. The CDR3 sequence: CASSFVTAYNSPLHF. CDR3 sequence (DNA): TGTGCCAGCAGTTTTGTGACAGCGTATAATTCACCCCTCCACTTT. This sequence joins TRBV28 and TRBJ1-6; the D gene is possibly TRBD1 (5 bases). This CDR3 contains 15 residues. The germline V gene encodes CDR1 MDHEN and CDR2 SYDVKM. The V gene lost 3 bases and the J gene lost 4 bases, with 10 bases spanning the gap.

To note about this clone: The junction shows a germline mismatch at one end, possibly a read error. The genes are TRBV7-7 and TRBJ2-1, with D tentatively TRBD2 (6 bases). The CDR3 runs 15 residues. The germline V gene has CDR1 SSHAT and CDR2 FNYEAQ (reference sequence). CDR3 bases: TGTGCTAGCAGCTCGCGACTAGTTGGGGCCAATGAGCAGTTCTTC. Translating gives CASSSRLVGANEQFF.

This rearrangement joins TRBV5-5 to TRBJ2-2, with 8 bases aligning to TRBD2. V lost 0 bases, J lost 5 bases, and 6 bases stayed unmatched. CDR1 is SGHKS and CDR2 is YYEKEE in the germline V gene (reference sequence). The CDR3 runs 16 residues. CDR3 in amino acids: CASSLATGGLTGELFF. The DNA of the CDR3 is TGTGCCAGCAGCTTGGCCACGGGGGGGCTTACCGGGGAGCTGTTTTTT.

In nucleotides, the CDR3 is TGTGCCAGCAGCCCCGGACATTCCAATCAGCCCCAGCATTTT. Its translation: CASSPGHSNQPQHF. V and J are TRBV28 and TRBJ1-5; a possible D gene is TRBD1 (5 bases). Germline CDR1 MDHEN, CDR2 SYDVKM. The CDR3 sequence is 14 residues long. V was pared by 6 bases and J by 3 bases, with 12 bases between.

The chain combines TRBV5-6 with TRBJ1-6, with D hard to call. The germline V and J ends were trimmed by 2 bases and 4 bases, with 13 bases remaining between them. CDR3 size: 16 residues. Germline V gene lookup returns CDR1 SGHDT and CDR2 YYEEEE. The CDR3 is CASSFSGNGYNSPLHF. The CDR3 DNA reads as TGTGCCAGCAGCTTTTCGGGGAACGGGTATAATTCACCCCTCCACTTT.

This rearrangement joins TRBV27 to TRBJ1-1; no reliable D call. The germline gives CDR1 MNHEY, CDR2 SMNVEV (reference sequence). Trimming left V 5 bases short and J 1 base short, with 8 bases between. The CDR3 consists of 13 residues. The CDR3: CASSSRGNTEAFF. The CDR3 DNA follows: TGTGCCAGCAGTAGCAGAGGGAACACTGAAGCTTTCTTT.

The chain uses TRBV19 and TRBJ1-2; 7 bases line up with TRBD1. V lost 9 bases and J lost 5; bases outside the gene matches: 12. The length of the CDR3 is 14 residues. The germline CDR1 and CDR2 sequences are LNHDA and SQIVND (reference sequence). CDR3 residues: CASLNRGVGYGYTF. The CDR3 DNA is TGTGCCAGCCTTAACAGGGGAGTAGGTTATGGCTACACCTTC. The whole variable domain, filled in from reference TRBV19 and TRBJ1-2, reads DGGITQSPKYLFRKEGQNVTLSCEQNLNHDAMYWYRQDPGQGLRLIYYSQIVNDFQKGDIAEGYSVSREKKESFPLTVTSAQKNPTAFYLCASLNRGVGYGYTFGSGTRLTVV.

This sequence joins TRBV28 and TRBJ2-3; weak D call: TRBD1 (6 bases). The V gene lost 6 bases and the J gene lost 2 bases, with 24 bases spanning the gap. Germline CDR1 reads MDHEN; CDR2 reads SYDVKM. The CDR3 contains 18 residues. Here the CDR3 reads CASRQNPGKGVNTDTQYF. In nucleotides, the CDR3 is TGTGCCAGCAGACAAAACCCAGGGAAGGGGGTTAACACAGATACGCAGTATTTT.

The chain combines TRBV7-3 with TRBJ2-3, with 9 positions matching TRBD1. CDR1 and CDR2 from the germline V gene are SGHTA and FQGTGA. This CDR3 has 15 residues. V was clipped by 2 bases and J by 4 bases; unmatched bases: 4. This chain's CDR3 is CASSLGDRVPDTQYF. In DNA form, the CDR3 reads TGTGCCAGCAGCTTAGGGGACAGGGTCCCAGATACGCAGTATTTT.

As DNA, the CDR3 is TGTGCCAGCAGCTTTGGAGGGGTTGGCACTGAAGCTTTCTTT. Protein product: CASSFGGVGTEAFF. The chain uses TRBV11-2 and TRBJ1-1; a possible D gene is TRBD1 (5 bases). Trimming took 3 bases from V and 4 from J, leaving 12 bases between them. CDR1 and CDR2 (germline): SGHAT, FQNNGV. The CDR3 contains 14 residues.

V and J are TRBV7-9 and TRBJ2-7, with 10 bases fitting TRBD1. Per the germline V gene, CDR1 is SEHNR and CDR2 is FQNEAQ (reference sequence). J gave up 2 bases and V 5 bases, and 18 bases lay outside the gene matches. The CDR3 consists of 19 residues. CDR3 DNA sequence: TGTGCCAGCAGCGCCTATAGTTCGGGACAGGGGCAACCCGCCTACGAGCAGTACTTC. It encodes CASSAYSSGQGQPAYEQYF.